This T cell receptor beta chain was sequenced for a study of identical twins (dated by TCRdb to between 2015 and 2016). In the study overall: To test whether fetal clonotypes persist, the study used deep sequencing on TCR alpha and beta repertoires from monozygotic twins, unrelated adults of various ages, and cord blood. To rule out contamination, replicate twin experiments were performed at different times with different library preparation protocols. Beyond this particular receptor, the publication reports: Out-of-frame TCR alpha sequences shared between twins showed an excess of low generation-probability sequences compared with coincidental sharing between unrelated individuals. Invariant T cells such as MAIT and iNKT could partly confound zero-insertion analyses, though diverse VJ usage argued against this for most clonotypes. Out-of-frame TCR alpha sharing in monozygotic twins was systematically underestimated by recombination models, whereas sharing between unrelated individuals was in agreement with the recombination models. Excess twin sharing in beta out-of-frame sequences was weaker because fewer shared sequences lowered the signal-to-noise ratio. Conclusions relied on cross-sectional statistical analysis, since the same donors could not be followed over many years. Abundant cord blood beta clonotypes had fewer insertions, young adult naive repertoires showed a similar but weaker trend, and memory repertoires showed no such trend.

The CDR3, cysteine through phenylalanine, is 13 amino acids long. The DNA shown is the 39-base CDR3, in frame from base 1. Reading the germline V gene gives CDR1 SGHAT and CDR2 FQNNGV. V and J lose 0 bases and 6 bases, and a span of 9 bases separates them. The library was made by 5' RACE. The instrument given in TCRdb is Illumina HiSeq 2000. Template switching added a universal primer binding site, and the final cDNA carried a unique molecular identifier that allowed TCR cDNA molecules to be counted accurately. Specific primers in the conserved constant-segment region were used to synthesize first-strand cDNA for the TCR alpha and beta chains. Each cDNA library was double barcoded, with a SMART-Mk sample barcode plus Illumina barcodes, to control for contamination. TruSeq adapter sequences and Illumina sample barcodes were added in two successive PCR steps. The TCR alpha and beta cDNA libraries were sequenced on the Illumina HiSeq platform using custom primers. In the original analysis: Unique molecular identifiers were extracted from raw reads with MiGEC, and CDR3 positions were determined with MiXCR. Recombination models were inferred per individual with the repgenHMM and IGoR tools using an EM algorithm. Shared clonotypes were analyzed with the tcR package in R, and sharing was normalized by the product of cloneset sizes. Out-of-frame nonproductive sequences were analyzed to study raw recombination free of thymic and clonal selection effects. The public reads were quality trimmed at Q25 with fastp and then assembled into clones with MiXCR by TCRdb, keeping productive beta chains. Rows merge per CDR3 protein into single entries with the most common DNA and genes. These V and J calls are TCRdb output, not the study's own analysis. The sample includes hundreds of thousands of distinct CDR3 sequences, with 15% to 20% observed a single time. The ten largest clones take up around 13% of the sample.

Every donor in the study was a healthy Caucasian. Three pairs of female monozygotic twins, all aged roughly 18 to 29 years, made up the twin cohort. Peripheral blood mononuclear cells were used as the source from which RNA for TCR libraries was isolated. On this clonotype itself: The target of this receptor is not known. No base-level quality is on record; no much larger clone is a single base apart.

Separately, the same data were catalogued under a study of T cells expressing NK-cell markers. The second study's authors report: Fewer than ten donors provided sorted CD3+CD56+NKG2C+, CD3+CD56+NKG2C- and CD3+CD56-NKG2C+ T-cell subsets, whose TCR beta-chain repertoires were profiled. Among the eight sequenced donors, only one was HCMV-seronegative, while the other seven were HCMV-seropositive. In several experiments an anti-gammadeltaTCR antibody was added to restrict sorting to alphabetaTCR-expressing T cells. For five or six donors, the dominant CD3+CD56+NKG2C+ clonotypes were among the top 10 CD8+ clonotypes and accounted for roughly 1.0-7.5% of CD8+ T cells. Those dominant clonotypes were again the most abundant among CD3+CD56-NKG2C+ cells in a handful of donors, at about 28.3-60.1%. Whether the expanded NKG2C-expressing T cell clones were specific for HCMV antigens remained unclear. Randomly selected healthy volunteers, three men and five women, were used as the eight sequenced donors. HCMV serostatus was determined by detecting HCMV-specific IgG in serum with a commercial ELISA kit. For roughly six donors, bulk peripheral blood T-cell repertoires were additionally sequenced from unsorted PBMC. MIGEC was used to demultiplex reads and group the reads by UMI, and MiTCR was used to assemble and quantify clonotypes. To exclude erroneous sequences, any TCR cDNA sequence not supported by at least two reads was discarded. The tcR package was used for downstream repertoire analysis, and clonotypes were matched across fractions by CDR3 nucleotide sequence plus V segment. VDJmatch was used to annotate antigen specificity against VDJdb, with one amino acid substitution in CDR3 allowed.

The rearrangement joined TRBV11-2 to TRBJ2-7; the D gene assignment is ambiguous. This receptor was obtained from a woman in her late teens or twenties in good health. Material: PBMCs. The nucleotide sequence is TGTGCCAGCAGCTTAGACAAAACTGGCGAGCAGTACTTC. It encodes CASSLDKTGEQYF.